Below, 13 T cell receptor beta chains from the same sample are listed, as sequenced in a study of OX40 agonist ivuxolimab in advanced cancers. Only in-frame clones appear in the TCRdb table, and some are missing; sequencing was by immunoSEQ multiplex PCR. The data show 70,000 to 100,000 clones, approximately 90% seen once. The specimen comprised CD4+ or CD8+ T cells sorted from blood, sampled in a trial of the OX40 agonist ivuxolimab. These receptors came from an adult with an advanced solid tumor such as melanoma, head and neck, liver or kidney cancer.

This chain connects TRBV18 to TRBJ1-2; D call uncertain. This CDR3 is built from 14 residues. CDR1 is KGHSH and CDR2 is LQKENI in the germline V gene. Trimming removed 2 bases at V and 4 bases at J, with 11 bases between. CDR3 nucleotides: TGTGCCAGCTCACCAGGACCGCTTGGCTATGGCTACACCTTC. Translating it yields CASSPGPLGYGYTF.

This chain connects TRBV6-1 to TRBJ1-2; 7 positions match TRBD1. The ends lost 3 bases at V and 4 bases at J; junction bases unmatched: 5. Germline V gene sequence: CDR1 MNHNS, CDR2 SASEGT. There are 14 residues in the CDR3. CDR3 sequence: CASSESGTAYGYTF. In nucleotides, the CDR3 is TGTGCCAGCAGTGAGAGTGGGACAGCCTATGGCTACACCTTC.

V is TRBV5-1 and J is TRBJ2-6; D may be TRBD1 (6 bases). Germline V gene data show CDR1 as SGHRS and CDR2 as YFSETQ. CDR3 size: 15 residues. V lost 4 bases and J lost 4, with 12 bases in between. CDR3 protein: CASSLGGTGANVLTF. Here the CDR3 DNA reads TGCGCCAGCAGCCTTGGGGGCACCGGGGCCAACGTCCTGACTTTC.

The chain employs TRBV18 and TRBJ2-7; 13 positions match TRBD2. This CDR3 spans 17 amino acids. V gave up 3 bases and J gave up 5 bases; unmatched junction bases: 10. The germline V gene has CDR1 KGHSH and CDR2 LQKENI. The CDR3 region is CASSPSSGTSGNNEQYF. Here the CDR3 DNA reads TGTGCCAGCTCACCTTCCTCGGGGACTAGCGGGAATAACGAGCAGTACTTC.

The chain carries TRBV18 and TRBJ1-4; D remains unclear. The germline gives CDR1 KGHSH, CDR2 LQKENI. Trimming took off 2 bases at V and 8 bases at J, with 9 bases between the two ends. The CDR3 runs 13 residues. The CDR3 DNA sequence: TGTGCCAGCTCACCAGTGGAAGACGAAAAACTGTTTTTT. Its translation is CASSPVEDEKLFF.

This chain links TRBV10-2 with TRBJ2-5, with TRBD1 as a possible D gene (6 bases). Germline values: CDR1 WSHSY, CDR2 SAAADI. The ends were cut back, 11 bases at V and 5 bases at J, with 18 bases in the middle. This CDR3 contains 13 residues. CDR3 protein: CAARSGARETQYF. CDR3 nucleotide sequence: TGCGCCGCACGTTCAGGGGCCCGGGAGACCCAGTACTTC.

This clone was seen more than once but under ten times. The V call is TRBV18, the J call TRBJ1-2; maybe TRBD1 (5 bases). Looked up from germline, CDR1 is KGHSH and CDR2 is LQKENI. The CDR3 length is 15 residues. Trimming pared 5 bases from V and 7 bases from J, leaving 20 bases between. CDR3 DNA sequence: TGTGCCAGCTCAGCCACCTCCCCGCAGGGCCGTGGCTACACCTTC. It translates to CASSATSPQGRGYTF.

The V gene is TRBV10-2, the J gene TRBJ1-3; possibly TRBD1 for D (6 bases). Germline V gene lookup returns CDR1 WSHSY and CDR2 SAAADI. Between the trimmed V and J ends, which lost 3 bases and 2 bases, there was a span of 11 bases. The CDR3 covers 15 residues. The chain's CDR3 is CASSDRGLTGNTIYF. For the CDR3, the DNA is TGCGCCAGCAGTGACAGGGGACTTACTGGAAACACCATATATTTT.

V usage is TRBV11-2 and J usage is TRBJ2-5, with a weak D call TRBD2 (7 bases). The DNA end lines up better with TRBJ2-7; the J call may be wrong. Germline assignment: CDR1 SGHAT and CDR2 FQNNGV. The CDR3 length is 20 residues. CDR3: CASSLETGLSWASGSYEQYF. Here the CDR3 DNA reads TGTGCCAGCAGCTTAGAGACAGGCCTAAGTTGGGCTAGCGGCTCCTACGAGCAGTACTTC.

J is TRBJ2-1 and V is TRBV9; TRBD2 matches 9 bases. The CDR3 length is 15 residues. V was clipped by 0 bases and J by 4 bases; unmatched bases: 2. Germline values: CDR1 SGDLS, CDR2 YYNGEE. The CDR3 sequence is CASSVGSGRYNEQFF. The CDR3 DNA reads TGTGCCAGCAGCGTAGGTAGCGGGAGATACAATGAGCAGTTCTTC.

The V and J genes are TRBV7-3 and TRBJ2-3; 13 positions match TRBD2. The CDR3 length is 16 residues. The germline gives CDR1 SGHTA, CDR2 FQGTGA. V shed 1 base, J shed 4 bases, and the junction held 2 bases outside the gene matches. In DNA form, the CDR3 reads TGTGCCAGCAGCTTAAGGACTAGCGGGAGTGCAGATACGCAGTATTTT. Translating gives CASSLRTSGSADTQYF.

The chain couples TRBV5-1 to TRBJ2-2; possibly TRBD2 for D (5 bases). Germline-derived CDR1 and CDR2 are SGHRS and YFSETQ. V was clipped by 9 bases and J by 3 bases, with 18 bases between them. The CDR3 length is 15 residues. The CDR3 reads CATQPGFLDTGELFF. CDR3 coding DNA: TGCGCCACCCAACCGGGGTTCCTGGACACCGGGGAGCTGTTTTTT.

This rearrangement joins TRBV5-1 to TRBJ2-1, with D tentatively TRBD2 (6 bases). Trimming pared 4 bases from V and 10 bases from J, leaving 15 bases between. The CDR3 runs to 13 residues. Per germline, CDR1 SGHRS and CDR2 YFSETQ. DNA of the CDR3: TGCGCCAGCAGCCTTGGGACTGGGGAAGAGCAGTTCTTC. It codes for CASSLGTGEEQFF.